These 9 T cell receptor beta chains came from one sample sequenced in a study of T cells after yellow fever vaccination. TCRdb reprocessed the 5' RACE reads with MiXCR, giving one entry per CDR3 protein. The data show about 510,000 distinct CDR3 sequences, with 21% seen just once and about 16% held by the top ten. The sample in question was PBMCs, obtained less than 25 days after the first yellow fever vaccination. The receptors shown here come from a man younger than 35 who received the YFV17D yellow fever vaccine.

The CDR3 DNA follows: TGTGCCAGCAGCGTTTTGCGGGGGGGCAGAAGCACAGATACGCAGTATTTT. Its translation: CASSVLRGGRSTDTQYF. The chain is built from TRBV9 and TRBJ2-3; 9 bases fit TRBD2. Trimming took 2 bases from V and 0 from J; bases not matched to a gene: 7. This CDR3 has 17 amino acids. Germline CDR1 is SGDLS and CDR2 is YYNGEE.

A few counts support this clonotype. V and J are TRBV6-1 and TRBJ2-4; 7 bases line up with TRBD2. With 1 base clipped from V and 7 bases from J, the junction kept 7 bases outside the gene matches. The germline CDR1 and CDR2 sequences are MNHNS and SASEGT. This CDR3 contains 15 residues. Here the CDR3 DNA reads TGTGCCAGCAGTGAAGAATGGGAGGGGTTGAACATTCAGTACTTC. It yields the protein CASSEEWEGLNIQYF.

This clonotype was seen at least ten times. The V gene is TRBV7-3, the J gene TRBJ2-3, with 7 bases that match TRBD1. The junction had 3 bases not matched to a gene; V was cut back by 7 bases and J by 2 bases. The CDR3 contains 13 residues. Germline V CDR1 and CDR2: SGHTA, FQGTGA. The CDR3 loop reads CASKGQNTDTQYF. The CDR3 bases are TGTGCCAGCAAGGGACAGAACACAGATACGCAGTATTTT.

CDR3 DNA: TGTGCCAGCAGCTCGCGCAGGGAAGGGACCCAGTACTTC. The encoded protein is CASSSRREGTQYF. The chain employs TRBV7-2 and TRBJ2-5, with D possibly matching TRBD1 (5 bases). V was shortened by 4 bases and J by 7 bases, with 13 bases between the two germline ends. CDR1 and CDR2 from the germline V gene are SGHTA and FQGNSA. This CDR3 is built from 13 residues.

The V call is TRBV6-2 or TRBV6-3, the J call TRBJ2-7, with D hard to call. Germline CDR1 MNHEY, CDR2 SVGEGT. V gave up 4 bases and J gave up 1 base, with 11 bases separating them. The CDR3 sequence is 14 residues long. In DNA, the CDR3 is TGTGCCAGCAGTTGGGAACCAGCATCCTACGAGCAGTACTTC. Amino acids: CASSWEPASYEQYF.

This rearrangement joins TRBV7-2 to TRBJ2-5, with D tentatively TRBD1 (5 bases). CDR1 is SGHTA, CDR2 FQGNSA, per germline. The germline V and J ends were trimmed by 1 base and 5 bases, with 11 bases remaining between them. This CDR3 has 14 amino acids. The CDR3 DNA is TGTGCCAGCAGCTTAGATAGGGGCGAGGAGACCCAGTACTTC. Translation: CASSLDRGEETQYF.

The chain employs TRBV29-1 and TRBJ1-2; 8 bases are a match to TRBD1. The trim removed 6 bases at V and 4 bases at J, leaving 4 bases unmatched. The CDR3 has 12 residues. The V gene's germline CDR1 is SQVTM and CDR2 ANQGSEA. Here the CDR3 reads CSVTGQAYGYTF. The CDR3 region has the DNA TGCAGCGTGACGGGACAGGCCTATGGCTACACCTTC.

The CDR3 loop is CATSQSNQPQHF. In nucleotides, the CDR3 is TGTGCCACCAGTCAGAGCAATCAGCCCCAGCATTTT. The chain employs TRBV24-1 and TRBJ1-5; no clear D gene. The germline CDR1 and CDR2 sequences are KGHDR and SFDVKD. V lost 6 bases and J lost 1, with 3 bases in between. This CDR3 comprises 12 residues.

This clonotype was detected a few times. The chain carries TRBV4-2 and TRBJ1-1; TRBD1 is a possible D gene (6 bases). Per the germline V gene, CDR1 is LGHNA and CDR2 is YNFKEQ. Trimming removed 1 base from V and 1 base from J, with 10 bases in between. The CDR3 runs to 15 residues. The CDR3 here is CASSQATGRNTEAFF. CDR3 in DNA: TGTGCCAGCAGCCAAGCCACAGGGCGGAACACTGAAGCTTTCTTT.